These 8 T cell receptor beta chains share one sample of origin, sequenced in a study of breast tumors, draining lymph nodes, adjacent tissues. Breast cancer patients provided tissue from their axillary draining lymph nodes. TCRdb passed the multiplex PCR reads through MiXCR, listing each CDR3 protein once. The sample includes fewer than 250,000 distinct CDR3 sequences, roughly 30% of them seen just once. Sequencing was done on a sample of axillary lymph node tissue. All receptors derive from a female donor with breast cancer. Some clones in this sample may be carry-over from other donors' samples.

This clonotype was counted ten times or more. The rearrangement links TRBV19 to TRBJ2-1; 13 bases line up with TRBD2. The trim removed 5 bases at V and 9 bases at J, leaving 4 bases unmatched. CDR3 length: 14 amino acids. In germline, CDR1 is LNHDA, CDR2 SQIVND (reference sequence). The CDR3 bases are TGTGCCAGTAGTGGGACTAGCGGGATAAGTGAGCAGTTCTTC. Amino acid sequence: CASSGTSGISEQFF.

As regards this clonotype: Sequence at one end of the junction differs from germline and may be a read error. The chain carries TRBV6-5 and TRBJ2-5; possibly TRBD1 for D (7 bases). CDR3 length: 13 residues. CDR1 is MNHEY, CDR2 SVGAGI, per germline. Here the CDR3 DNA reads TGTGCCAGCACTCTCGGAGGGGGCGAGATCCAGTACTTC. Translated, it gives CASTLGGGEIQYF.

This clonotype was seen many times. This chain uses TRBV6-5 with TRBJ2-7; 8 nucleotides match TRBD1. With 5 bases clipped from V and 3 bases from J, the junction kept 0 bases outside the gene matches. The germline CDR1 and CDR2 sequences are MNHEY and SVGAGI. This CDR3 spans 12 amino acids. The CDR3 protein is CASSGQGYEQYF. In nucleotides, the CDR3 is TGTGCCAGCAGTGGACAGGGCTACGAGCAGTACTTC.

This clonotype has at least ten counts. The chain is built from TRBV7-8 and TRBJ2-1, with TRBD2 identical over 7 bases. The ends lost 4 bases at V and 6 bases at J; junction bases unmatched: 6. Germline loops: CDR1 SGHVS, CDR2 FQNEAQ. This CDR3 has 14 amino acids. The CDR3 DNA reads as TGTGCCAGCAGCTCAACGGGGACTACCAATGAGCAGTTCTTC. Translated: CASSSTGTTNEQFF.

Only a few counts were recorded for this clonotype. Just one base apart from a much larger clone, this may be a read error. CDR3 in amino acids: CSAYLAKGSSEQYF. The CDR3 nucleotides are TGCAGTGCGTACCTAGCGAAAGGCTCCTCCGAGCAGTACTTC. The chain carries TRBV20-1 and TRBJ2-7; D might be TRBD2 (6 bases). Germline V gene lookup returns CDR1 DFQATT and CDR2 SNEGSKA (reference sequence). The CDR3 contains 14 residues.

This clonotype was seen at least ten times. The chain employs TRBV7-6 and TRBJ2-5; TRBD2 matches 9 bases. Germline CDR1 SGHVS, CDR2 FNYEAQ. Trimming removed 1 base from V and 2 bases from J; junction bases left unmatched: 11. The CDR3 is made up of 18 amino acids. The CDR3 sequence: CASSLGGLSGGLQETQYF. For the CDR3, the DNA is TGTGCCAGCAGCTTAGGCGGCTTAAGCGGGGGGCTGCAAGAGACCCAGTACTTC.

This clonotype was detected many times. The V and J genes are TRBV20-1 and TRBJ1-5; the match to TRBD1 covers 10 bases. The CDR3 loop spans 13 amino acids. Germline V gene data show CDR1 as DFQATT and CDR2 as SNEGSKA (reference sequence). With 4 bases clipped from V and 6 bases from J, the junction kept 3 bases outside the gene matches. This CDR3 reads CSAMDRGIQPQHF. CDR3 in DNA: TGCAGTGCTATGGACAGGGGGATTCAGCCCCAGCATTTT.

This clonotype was counted many times. The gene calls are TRBV18 and TRBJ2-7; D remains ambiguous. The V end was cut by 4 bases, the J end by 5 bases, with 9 bases between. This CDR3 has 12 residues. Germline CDR1 KGHSH, CDR2 LQKENI. CDR3 coding DNA: TGTGCCAGCTCACAGGCCCGAGACGAGCAGTACTTC. Its protein is CASSQARDEQYF.